This TCR beta chain appears in the sequencing data of a study of Ad26.COV2.S vaccination and SARS-CoV-2 variants. Study overall: Doses of Ad26.COV2.S were injected into muscle once or twice, 56 days apart.

Treatment in this sample: roughly 20 received Ad26.COV2.S at low or high dose, single or two shots; about 5 received placebo; per-sample allocation not given. Day 63 after the first injection of vaccine or placebo was the sampling time. At a Boston site, the person donating was an adult of 18-55 years. The data were produced by immunoSEQ multiplex PCR, yet TCRdb's version contains in-frame clones alone and is incomplete. The sample includes approximately 410,000 clones, roughly 90% of them seen just once. Trimming left V 4 bases short and J 1 base short, with 14 bases between. CDR3 size: 15 residues. Germline-derived CDR1 and CDR2 are ENHRY and SYGVKD.

The chain uses TRBV10-3 and TRBJ2-7; D is perhaps TRBD1 (6 bases). The TCR originated in a person aged 18-65 years who received the Ad26.COV2.S COVID-19 vaccine or a placebo. Here the sequenced sample was peripheral blood, taken in a trial of Ad26.COV2.S vaccine versus placebo. The CDR3 is CAISAQGTLSYEQYF. In nucleotides, the CDR3 is TGTGCCATCAGTGCCCAGGGGACCCTTTCCTACGAGCAGTACTTC.